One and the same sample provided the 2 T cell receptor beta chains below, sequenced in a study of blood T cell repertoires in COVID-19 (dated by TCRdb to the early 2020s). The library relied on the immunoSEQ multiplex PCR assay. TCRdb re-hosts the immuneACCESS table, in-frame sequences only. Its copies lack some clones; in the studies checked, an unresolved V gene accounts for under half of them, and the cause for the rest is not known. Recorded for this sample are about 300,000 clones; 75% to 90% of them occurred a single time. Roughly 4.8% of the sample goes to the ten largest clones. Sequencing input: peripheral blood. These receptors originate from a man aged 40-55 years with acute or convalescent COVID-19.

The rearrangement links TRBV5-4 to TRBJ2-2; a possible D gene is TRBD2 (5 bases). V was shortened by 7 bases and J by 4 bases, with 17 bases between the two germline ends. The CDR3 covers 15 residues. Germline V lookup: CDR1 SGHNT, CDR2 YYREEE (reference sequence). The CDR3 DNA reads TGTGCCAGCGCCCAGAGAGAGGGCGGCACCGGGGAGCTGTTTTTT. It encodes CASAQREGGTGELFF.

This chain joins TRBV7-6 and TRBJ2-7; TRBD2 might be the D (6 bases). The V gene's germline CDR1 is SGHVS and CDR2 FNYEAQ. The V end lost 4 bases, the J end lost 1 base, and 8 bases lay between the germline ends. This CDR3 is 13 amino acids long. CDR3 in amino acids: CASSWGVSYEQYF. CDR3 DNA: TGTGCCAGCAGCTGGGGGGTTTCCTACGAGCAGTACTTC.